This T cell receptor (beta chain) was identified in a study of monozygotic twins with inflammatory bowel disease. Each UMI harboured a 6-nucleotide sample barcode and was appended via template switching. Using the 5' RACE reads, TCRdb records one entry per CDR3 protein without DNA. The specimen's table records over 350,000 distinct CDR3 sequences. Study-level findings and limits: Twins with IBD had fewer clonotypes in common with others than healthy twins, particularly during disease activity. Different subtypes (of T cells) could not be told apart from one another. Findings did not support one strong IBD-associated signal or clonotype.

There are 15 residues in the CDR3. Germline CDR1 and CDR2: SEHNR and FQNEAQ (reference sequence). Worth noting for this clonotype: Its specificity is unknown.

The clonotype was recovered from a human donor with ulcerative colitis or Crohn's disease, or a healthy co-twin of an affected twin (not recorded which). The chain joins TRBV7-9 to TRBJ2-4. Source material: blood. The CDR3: CASSLMVDGLNIQYF.